The 17 T cell receptor beta chains presented below share a single source sample, sequenced in a study of T cell responses to AZD1222 COVID-19 vaccine. Clones were sequenced by immunoSEQ multiplex PCR, and TCRdb holds only the in-frame ones, with some missing. Of about 180,000 clones in the sample, 70% to 90% were seen once. The sample was peripheral blood, taken on day 0 of AZD1222 vaccination. The receptors were sampled from an adult in good health.

As concerns this clone: One end of the junction varies from germline; a read error may be responsible. The chain couples TRBV4-3 to TRBJ1-6; no clear D. The CDR3 extends over 16 amino acids. Germline-derived CDR1 and CDR2 are LGHNA and YSLEER. The CDR3 is CASSQVFPSFNSPLHF. DNA of the CDR3: TGCGCCAGCAGCCAAGTCTTCCCTTCCTTTAATTCACCCCTCCACTTT.

The chain carries TRBV3-1 (or the pseudogene TRBV3-2) and TRBJ2-2, with 12 bases matching TRBD2. V lost 1 base, J lost 1 base, and 1 base stayed unmatched. This CDR3 comprises 17 residues. The germline V gene has CDR1 LGHDT and CDR2 YNNKEL (reference sequence). The CDR3 nucleotides read TGTGCCAGCAGCCAAGCGGGACTAGCGGGGAACACCGGGGAGCTGTTTTTT. Encoded protein: CASSQAGLAGNTGELFF.

The V gene is TRBV5-8, the J gene TRBJ1-1; D gene ambiguous. CDR1 SGHTS and CDR2 YDEGEE come from the germline V gene. V lost 2 bases to trimming and J lost 1 base, with 9 bases between them. The length of the CDR3 is 14 residues. CDR3 amino acids: CASSFRAGNTEAFF. The CDR3 nucleotides are TGTGCCAGCAGCTTTCGAGCGGGGAACACTGAAGCTTTCTTT.

V and J are TRBV6-2 or TRBV6-3 and TRBJ2-3, with D tentatively TRBD2 (5 bases). Germline CDR1 and CDR2: MNHEY and SVGEGT. V lost 0 bases, J lost 2 bases, and 21 bases lay in between. The CDR3 is made up of 19 amino acids. Here the CDR3 reads CASSYSASPYNGVTDTQYF. In nucleotides, the CDR3 is TGTGCCAGCAGTTACTCGGCTAGCCCGTACAATGGCGTCACAGATACGCAGTATTTT.

This chain joins TRBV4-1 and TRBJ2-7; no clear D. Germline CDR1 reads MGHRA; CDR2 reads YSYEKL. The CDR3 is 14 amino acids. Trimming left V 1 base short and J 1 base short, with 8 bases between. DNA of the CDR3: TGCGCCAGCAGCCAAGGTCAGAGATCCTACGAGCAGTACTTC. Amino acids: CASSQGQRSYEQYF.

The chain links TRBV9 to TRBJ1-2; TRBD1 agrees at 8 bases. Per germline, CDR1 SGDLS and CDR2 YYNGEE. This CDR3 region has 15 residues. V lost 4 bases to trimming and J lost 1 base; unmatched junction nucleotides: 6. The chain's CDR3 is CASSPRDRYNYGYTF. The CDR3 DNA is TGTGCCAGCAGCCCCCGGGACAGGTATAACTATGGCTACACCTTC.

This clone was recorded once. The V gene is TRBV30, the J gene TRBJ1-4; D gene unclear. CDR3 length equals 13 residues. V was clipped by 7 bases and J by 7 bases, with 16 bases between them. Germline lookup yields CDR1 GTSNPN and CDR2 SVGIG (reference sequence). The CDR3 loop reads CALSPDLAEKLFF. DNA for the CDR3: TGTGCCTTATCCCCGGACTTAGCTGAAAAACTGTTTTTT.

The V call is TRBV5-1, the J call TRBJ2-6; 9 bases fit TRBD2. This CDR3 comprises 16 residues. Unmatched junction bases numbered 4, after V lost 0 bases and J lost 6 bases. Looked up from germline, CDR1 is SGHRS and CDR2 is YFSETQ. CDR3 sequence: CASSLEGLAMANVLTF. The CDR3 DNA follows: TGCGCCAGCAGCTTGGAGGGACTAGCAATGGCCAACGTCCTGACTTTC.

J is TRBJ1-1 and V is TRBV13; D is perhaps TRBD1 (6 bases). The CDR3 contains 15 residues. CDR1 is PRHDT, CDR2 FYEKMQ, per germline (reference sequence). Deletions cut 4 bases from V and 2 bases from J, with 14 bases between. CDR3 protein: CASSSSRGGNTEAFF. CDR3 bases: TGTGCCAGCAGCTCATCCCGGGGGGGCAACACTGAAGCTTTCTTT.

V is TRBV7-2 and J is TRBJ2-1, with D possibly being TRBD1 (5 bases). This CDR3 comprises 16 residues. The germline gives CDR1 SGHTA, CDR2 FQGNSA. The V gene lost 1 base and the J gene lost 2 bases, with 12 bases spanning the gap. The CDR3 DNA is TGTGCCAGCAGCTTAGATTCAGGGCGGACCTACAATGAGCAGTTCTTC. Translation gives CASSLDSGRTYNEQFF.

The chain carries TRBV10-3 and TRBJ2-3; D is possibly TRBD1 (6 bases). Trimming took off 5 bases at V and 0 bases at J, with 9 bases between the two ends. Germline CDR1 ENHRY, CDR2 SYGVKD. The CDR3 has 14 amino acids. CDR3 sequence reads: CAISTGQSTDTQYF. For the CDR3, the DNA is TGTGCCATCAGTACGGGACAAAGCACAGATACGCAGTATTTT.

The genes are TRBV4-1 and TRBJ1-5; TRBD1 aligns across 9 bases. With 4 bases clipped from V and 4 bases from J, the junction kept 8 bases outside the gene matches. Per the germline V gene, CDR1 is MGHRA and CDR2 is YSYEKL. The CDR3 spans 16 residues. The DNA for the CDR3 is TGCGCCAGCAGCCGGACAGGGGCCGGCTTAAATCAGCCCCAGCATTTT. It translates to CASSRTGAGLNQPQHF.

The rearrangement uses TRBV6-1 and TRBJ2-7; 7 bases align to TRBD2. The CDR3 sequence is 14 residues long. Trimming at V came to 1 base and at J to 0 bases, leaving 0 bases not matched to a gene. Germline values: CDR1 MNHNS, CDR2 SASEGT. The chain's CDR3 is CASSEGTSSYEQYF. CDR3 nucleotides: TGTGCCAGCAGTGAAGGGACTAGCTCCTACGAGCAGTACTTC.

The chain couples TRBV10-2 to TRBJ1-2; D gene unclear. V shed 4 bases and J shed 0 bases, with 12 bases lying between them. The CDR3 is 15 amino acids. The germline gives CDR1 WSHSY, CDR2 SAAADI. CDR3 sequence: CASSGGRGSNYGYTF. The CDR3 bases are TGCGCCAGCAGTGGCGGCCGGGGATCTAACTATGGCTACACCTTC.

The chain carries TRBV10-2 and TRBJ2-5; perhaps TRBD2 as D (6 bases). V lost 4 bases and J lost 3, with 9 bases in between. The CDR3 runs to 13 residues. The germline gives CDR1 WSHSY, CDR2 SAAADI. This CDR3 reads CASSGLEKETQYF. The CDR3 nucleotides read TGCGCCAGCAGTGGACTAGAGAAAGAGACCCAGTACTTC.

V is TRBV28 and J is TRBJ2-2; the D is unclear. V was clipped by 3 bases and J by 8 bases, with 1 base between them. Germline lookup yields CDR1 MDHEN and CDR2 SYDVKM. The CDR3 sequence is 10 residues long. The DNA for the CDR3 is TGTGCCAGCAGTTTTGGGGAGCTGTTTTTT. It codes for CASSFGELFF.

This chain joins TRBV18 and TRBJ2-5; 7 nucleotides match TRBD2. The CDR3 is made up of 15 amino acids. V dropped 0 bases and J dropped 3; count of bases not matched to a gene: 4. The germline gives CDR1 KGHSH, CDR2 LQKENI. The CDR3 sequence: CASSPPERDEETQYF. The CDR3 region has the DNA TGTGCCAGCTCACCACCTGAGCGGGATGAAGAGACCCAGTACTTC.